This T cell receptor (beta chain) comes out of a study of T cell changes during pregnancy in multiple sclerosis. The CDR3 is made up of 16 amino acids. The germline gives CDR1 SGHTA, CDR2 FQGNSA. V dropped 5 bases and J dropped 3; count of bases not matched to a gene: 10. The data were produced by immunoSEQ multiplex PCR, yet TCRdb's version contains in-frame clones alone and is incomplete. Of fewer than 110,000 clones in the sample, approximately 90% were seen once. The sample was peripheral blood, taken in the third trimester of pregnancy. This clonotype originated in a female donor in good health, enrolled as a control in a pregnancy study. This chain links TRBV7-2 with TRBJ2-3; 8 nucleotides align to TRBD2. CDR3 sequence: CASSPLAGPTTDTQYF. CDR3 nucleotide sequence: TGTGCCAGCAGCCCGTTAGCGGGGCCTACGACAGATACGCAGTATTTT.